The 25 T cell receptor beta chains in this list originate from one sample, sequenced in a study of breast tumors, draining lymph nodes, adjacent tissues. TCRdb independently ran MiXCR on the multiplex PCR reads; one entry per CDR3 protein. The data hold roughly 32,000 distinct CDR3 sequences, with 35% to 40% observed a single time. Sequencing used breast tumor tissue. These TCRs come from a female donor with breast cancer. Some clones in this sample may be carry-over from other donors' samples.

The chain recombines TRBV6-1 with TRBJ2-1; TRBD2 is a possible D gene (5 bases). The CDR3 has 18 residues. Trimming pared 3 bases from V and 0 bases from J, leaving 18 bases between. Germline loops: CDR1 MNHNS, CDR2 SASEGT. CDR3 DNA: TGTGCCAGCAGTGACCGAGTACCAGTCCGGGGCTCCTACAATGAGCAGTTCTTC. Protein sequence: CASSDRVPVRGSYNEQFF.

The V call is TRBV20-1, the J call TRBJ2-4; TRBD2 might be the D (5 bases). V shed 3 bases and J shed 1 base, with 13 bases lying between them. CDR1 DFQATT and CDR2 SNEGSKA come from the germline V gene (reference sequence). There are 15 residues in the CDR3. The CDR3 region is CSASPGSRAKNIQYF. CDR3 nucleotide sequence: TGCAGTGCTAGCCCGGGATCTAGGGCCAAAAACATTCAGTACTTC.

This chain joins TRBV6-6 and TRBJ2-3; 7 nucleotides align to TRBD1. The junction had 8 bases not matched to a gene; V was cut back by 6 bases and J by 5 bases. The CDR3 length is 14 residues. Germline V CDR1 and CDR2: MNHNY, SVGAGI (reference sequence). CDR3 sequence: CASSTGTAEDTQYF. DNA of the CDR3: TGTGCCAGCAGCACCGGGACAGCTGAAGATACGCAGTATTTT.

This clonotype was recorded at least ten times. The chain is built from TRBV5-1 and TRBJ2-5, with a possible D match to TRBD1 (5 bases). Germline lookup yields CDR1 SGHRS and CDR2 YFSETQ. The germline V and J ends were trimmed by 4 bases and 0 bases, with 7 bases remaining between them. This CDR3 has 13 residues. Written as DNA, the CDR3 is TGCGCCAGCAGCAGGGGTTACCAAGAGACCCAGTACTTC. It encodes CASSRGYQETQYF.

CDR3 bases: TGTGCCAGCAGCTCCGGGCTAGCGGGAGGATACAATGAGCAGTTCTTC. It translates to CASSSGLAGGYNEQFF. The gene calls are TRBV5-5 and TRBJ2-1, with 11 bases matching TRBD2. V dropped 3 bases and J dropped 4; count of bases not matched to a gene: 6. Per the germline V gene, CDR1 is SGHKS and CDR2 is YYEKEE (reference sequence). The CDR3 runs 16 residues.

A remark on this clonotype: Compared with germline, one end of the junction differs, possibly owing to a read error. The V call is TRBV2, the J call TRBJ2-7; 9 nucleotides line up with TRBD1. From germline, CDR1 is SNHLY and CDR2 FYNNEI. This CDR3 has 13 amino acids. As DNA, the CDR3 is TGTGCCAGCAGTCCGGGACAGGGTGGTGAGCAGTGCTTC. Protein sequence: CASSPGQGGEQCF.

This clonotype has ten or more counts. The CDR3 reads CASSLGQRLGSNQPQHF. CDR3 nucleotides: TGTGCCAGCAGCTTGGGGCAGCGGCTTGGGAGCAATCAGCCCCAGCATTTT. The chain joins TRBV5-5 to TRBJ1-5; D remains ambiguous. The germline V and J ends were trimmed by 0 bases and 1 base, with 14 bases remaining between them. This CDR3 has 17 amino acids. Germline CDR1 is SGHKS and CDR2 is YYEKEE (reference sequence).

This clonotype is large (0.1 to 1%). The V and J genes are TRBV7-8 and TRBJ2-5; 8 nucleotides match TRBD2. CDR1 is SGHVS, CDR2 FQNEAQ, per germline. The CDR3 loop spans 14 amino acids. Trimming removed 6 bases from V and 4 bases from J; junction bases left unmatched: 7. In DNA form, the CDR3 reads TGTGCCAGCAGGCCTCCGGGGGGGTCAGAGACCCAGTACTTC. Residues: CASRPPGGSETQYF.

This sequence joins TRBV28 and TRBJ1-5, with D unresolved. V lost 1 base and J 4 bases, leaving 11 bases between the germline ends. CDR1 and CDR2 (germline): MDHEN, SYDVKM. The CDR3 covers 15 residues. The CDR3 sequence is CASSLLGQRNQPQHF. In nucleotides, the CDR3 is TGTGCCAGCAGTTTATTAGGGCAGAGAAATCAGCCCCAGCATTTT. Full variable domain (rest looked up from reference TRBV28 and TRBJ1-5): DVKVTQSSRYLVKRTGEKVFLECVQDMDHENMFWYRQDPGLGLRLIYFSYDVKMKEKGDIPEGYSVSREKKERFSLILESASTNQTSMYLCASSLLGQRNQPQHFGDGTRLSIL.

This clonotype was detected many times. The V gene is TRBV20-1, the J gene TRBJ2-7, with D possibly TRBD1 on 6 matching bases. The CDR3 has 15 amino acids. V lost 3 bases, J lost 2 bases, and 17 bases lay in between. Germline V gives CDR1 DFQATT, CDR2 SNEGSKA (reference sequence). In DNA form, the CDR3 reads TGCAGTGCTAGTTCTCCGCGCGCAGGGGCCTACGAGCAGTACTTC. Translation: CSASSPRAGAYEQYF.

This clonotype has at least ten counts. The chain employs TRBV6-2 or TRBV6-3 and TRBJ1-2; D gene uncertain. V lost 5 bases to trimming and J lost 8 bases, with 12 bases between them. The CDR3 has 12 residues. Germline-derived CDR1 and CDR2 are MNHEY and SVGEGT. This chain's CDR3 is CASSPGPGGYTF. The CDR3 coding sequence is TGTGCCAGCAGTCCCGGACCTGGCGGCTACACCTTC.

A remark on this clonotype: With a much larger clone just one base away, this may be a read error. The conserved phenylalanine or tryptophan normally closing the CDR3 is absent here, so this likely arose from a read error. The chain uses TRBV4-2 and TRBJ2-3; D perhaps matches TRBD2 (5 bases). Germline loops: CDR1 LGHNA, CDR2 YNFKEQ. Trimming took off 5 bases at V and 4 bases at J, with 16 bases between the two ends. The CDR3 runs to 15 residues. CDR3 amino acids: CASSSTRLAADTQYS. For the CDR3, the DNA is TGTGCCAGCAGCTCCACTCGGCTAGCAGCAGATACGCAGTATTCT.

The chain links TRBV7-2 to TRBJ2-1, with D possibly called TRBD1 or TRBD2 (6 bases each). Germline CDR1 is SGHTA and CDR2 is FQGNSA. The CDR3 covers 13 residues. Trimming shortened V by 1 base and J by 12 bases, and 13 bases separated the two germline ends. The CDR3 sequence: CASSLGNGGGQFF. The CDR3 DNA reads TGTGCCAGCAGCTTAGGTAACGGGGGCGGGCAGTTCTTC.

The chain joins TRBV3-1 to TRBJ2-3; D gene ambiguous. Trimming pared 0 bases from V and 1 base from J, leaving 17 bases between. The CDR3 runs to 18 residues. The germline V gene encodes CDR1 LGHDT and CDR2 YNNKEL (reference sequence). Here the CDR3 reads CASSQELGPTRGTDTQYF. The CDR3 DNA sequence: TGTGCCAGCAGCCAAGAGTTAGGGCCAACCCGCGGCACAGATACGCAGTATTTT.

The rearrangement links TRBV2 to TRBJ2-3, with D hard to call. This CDR3 contains 15 residues. V dropped 4 bases and J dropped 6 bases, with 17 bases sitting between them. Germline-derived CDR1 and CDR2 are SNHLY and FYNNEI. In DNA, the CDR3 is TGTGCCAGCAGTGCCTGGGATCCGGAGAGGGATACGCAGTATTTT. Encoded protein: CASSAWDPERDTQYF.

This clonotype was seen at least ten times. The chain uses TRBV11-1 and TRBJ2-1; 12 nucleotides line up with TRBD2. The CDR3 runs 15 residues. V lost 1 base, J lost 9 bases, and 4 bases stayed unmatched. In germline, CDR1 is SGHAT, CDR2 FQDESV (reference sequence). The CDR3 DNA is TGTGCCAGCAGCTTAGGACTAGCGGGAGTTAGTGAGCAGTTCTTC. Translated, it gives CASSLGLAGVSEQFF.

In this sample, this clonotype turned up a few times. A read error may explain this, as a much larger clone is one base away. The J gene is TRBJ2-7, the V gene TRBV6-5; 10 positions agree with TRBD1. CDR3 length: 13 amino acids. Germline CDR1 reads MNHEY; CDR2 reads SVGAGI. Trimming removed 5 bases from V and 9 bases from J; junction bases left unmatched: 7. CDR3 sequence: CASSGGQGRGQYF. The CDR3 region has the DNA TGTGCCAGCAGTGGGGGACAGGGGAGAGGGCAGTACTTC.

There are many counts of this clonotype. The chain couples TRBV4-1 to TRBJ2-1, with D perhaps TRBD1 or TRBD2 (7 bases each). The CDR3 sequence is 13 residues long. V shed 1 base and J shed 14 bases, with 15 bases lying between them. In germline, CDR1 is MGHRA, CDR2 YSYEKL. The CDR3 sequence: CASSQGTGEGKFF. The CDR3 DNA is TGCGCCAGCAGCCAAGGCACAGGGGAGGGTAAGTTCTTC.

This clonotype was recorded at least ten times. This chain links TRBV12-3 or TRBV12-4 with TRBJ2-5, with D possibly called TRBD1 or TRBD2 (5 bases each). The V gene lost 6 bases and the J gene lost 3 bases, with 14 bases spanning the gap. This CDR3 has 14 residues. CDR3 sequence: CASRSAVGEETQYF. The CDR3 DNA reads TGTGCCAGCAGGTCCGCCGTGGGGGAAGAGACCCAGTACTTC.

Here the CDR3 reads CASSGAPGNSPLHF. The CDR3 DNA follows: TGTGCCAGCAGCGGGGCACCAGGGAATTCACCCCTCCACTTT. This chain links TRBV6-1 with TRBJ1-6, with D perhaps TRBD1 (5 bases). Trimming removed 6 bases from V and 7 bases from J, with 13 bases in between. The CDR3 contains 14 residues. Germline V gives CDR1 MNHNS, CDR2 SASEGT.

This chain uses TRBV27 with TRBJ2-1, with TRBD1 identical over 9 bases. From germline, CDR1 is MNHEY and CDR2 SMNVEV (reference sequence). This CDR3 has 18 residues. V lost 1 base, J lost 7 bases, and 14 bases stayed unmatched. The CDR3, as DNA: TGTGCCAGCAGTTTATACCCACCGGGACAGGGTGGGATGAATGAGCAGTTCTTC. Its protein product is CASSLYPPGQGGMNEQFF.

There are many counts of this clonotype. The chain carries TRBV3-1 and TRBJ2-7, with D possibly matching TRBD1 (5 bases). The V end lost 1 base, the J end lost 5 bases, and 15 bases lay between the germline ends. The germline CDR1 and CDR2 sequences are LGHDT and YNNKEL (reference sequence). The CDR3 runs to 15 residues. CDR3 sequence reads: CASSQGVQGRHEQYF. CDR3 sequence (DNA): TGTGCCAGCAGCCAAGGGGTTCAGGGTCGCCACGAGCAGTACTTC.

This clonotype was observed at least ten times. The chain couples TRBV20-1 to TRBJ2-5; D perhaps matches TRBD2 (6 bases). The V end was cut by 2 bases, the J end by 5 bases, with 12 bases between. Per germline, CDR1 DFQATT and CDR2 SNEGSKA (reference sequence). The CDR3 is made up of 13 amino acids. As DNA, the CDR3 is TGCAGTGCTAGACCCGGGACTGCGGAGACCCAGTACTTC. Translation gives CSARPGTAETQYF.

The sample holds many counts of this clonotype. The chain links TRBV6-5 to TRBJ2-7; 9 bases align to TRBD1. This CDR3 has 16 amino acids. Looked up from germline, CDR1 is MNHEY and CDR2 is SVGAGI. V shed 6 bases, J shed 3 bases, and the junction held 12 bases outside the gene matches. The CDR3 is CASSPRAGTGFYEQYF. Written as DNA, the CDR3 is TGTGCCAGCAGCCCTCGGGCGGGGACAGGGTTCTACGAGCAGTACTTC.

This clonotype was counted between two and nine times. The chain carries TRBV3-1 and TRBJ2-1; D unresolved. The V gene's germline CDR1 is LGHDT and CDR2 YNNKEL (reference sequence). The CDR3 consists of 17 residues. Trimming stripped 0 bases from V and 0 bases from J, with 12 bases between. Written as DNA, the CDR3 is TGTGCCAGCAGCCAAGATGAAGGTTGGTCCTCCTACAATGAGCAGTTCTTC. As protein: CASSQDEGWSSYNEQFF.